This T cell receptor beta chain is from a study of Ad26.COV2.S vaccination and SARS-CoV-2 variants. Study summary: Intramuscularly, Ad26.COV2.S was given either once or twice, 56 days apart.

General study points: There was reportedly substantial breadth in spike-specific CD8+ and CD4+ T cell responses after vaccination.

Remarks on this clone: The antigen is not known.

Measured with immunoSEQ multiplex PCR; TCRdb has only the in-frame clones, and not every one. The data contain about 320,000 clones, roughly 88% of them seen just once; the ten biggest clones take up roughly 6%. Noted treatment: approximately 18 received Ad26.COV2.S at low or high dose, single or two shots; about 5 received placebo; per-sample allocation not given. Specimens were obtained on day 63 following the first vaccine or placebo injection. This clonotype originated in a person aged 18-60 years who received the Ad26.COV2.S COVID-19 vaccine or a placebo. Sample: peripheral blood, taken in a trial of Ad26.COV2.S vaccine versus placebo.

This CDR3 is CASSLGTNTGELFF. For the CDR3, the DNA is TGTGCCAGCAGCTTAGGTACGAACACCGGGGAGCTGTTTTTT. This sequence joins TRBV7-2 and TRBJ2-2; D not certain. CDR3 length: 14 amino acids. Trimming cost V 1 base and J 0 bases, with 3 bases left between them. Germline CDR1 reads SGHTA; CDR2 reads FQGNSA. Full variable domain (missing parts from reference TRBV7-2 and TRBJ2-2): GAGVSQSPSNKVTEKGKDVELRCDPISGHTALYWYRQSLGQGLEFLIYFQGNSAPDKSGLPSDRFSAERTGGSVSTLTIQRTQQEDSAVYLCASSLGTNTGELFFGEGSRLTVL.